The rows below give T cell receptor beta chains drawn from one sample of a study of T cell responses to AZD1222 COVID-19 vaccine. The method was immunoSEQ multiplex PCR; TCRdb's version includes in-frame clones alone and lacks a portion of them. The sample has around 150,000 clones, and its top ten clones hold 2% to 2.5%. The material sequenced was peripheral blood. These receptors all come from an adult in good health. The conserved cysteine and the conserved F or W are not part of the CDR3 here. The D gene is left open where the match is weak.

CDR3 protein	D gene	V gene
ASNPLGGATGYT	-	TRBV9
ASSIQTEEKLF	-	TRBV19
ASTTTGGTYNEQF	TRBD1	TRBV5-1
ASSLPTASGYT	-	TRBV7-9
ASRELQMVYEQY	-	TRBV6-5
ASGRGSTTYEQY	-	TRBV6-5
ASRSGTVNEKLF	TRBD1	TRBV2
ASSEQEHLRSGYT	-	TRBV2
ASYRGNYGYT	-	TRBV6-5
ASSVVPGSGYGYT	-	TRBV9
ASGTSGGTDTQY	TRBD2	TRBV19
ASRAGNRGYT	-	TRBV2
ASSQESALGQPQH	-	TRBV4-1
ATSDGVHGYT	-	TRBV24-1
ASSPGAPGNTIY	-	TRBV3-1/TRBV3-2
ASRKEGNTEAF	-	TRBV2
ASMGWTENTEAF	-	TRBV19
ETQSGYPGDTQY	-	TRBV23-1
ASSYGGLRNYGYT	-	TRBV6-5
ASSQEGTVNTEAF	-	TRBV4-1
ASSQVPGVSNQPQH	-	TRBV4-1
ASRGTRNQPQH	-	TRBV28
AISQQDSTQPQH	-	TRBV10-3
ASSEGTVNYGYT	TRBD1	TRBV28
ASSLRGGSNTEAF	-	TRBV5-1
ATSRREGYGYT	-	TRBV24-1
ASTPAGGSSGNTIY	-	TRBV28
AISSMVGLDQETQY	-	TRBV10-3
ASIPSGQGGSYNEQF	TRBD2	TRBV5-6
ASSFHSGTEAF	-	TRBV12-3/TRBV12-4
ASSLTGDTQY	-	TRBV5-1
AISSTYGYT	-	TRBV10-3
ASSQWDRVRNTEAF	TRBD1	TRBV6-2/TRBV6-3
SVLRKTGNTEAF	-	TRBV29-1
ASSQVGAEGTDTQY	-	TRBV4-2
SVEWDSPYEQY	TRBD1	TRBV29-1
ATSLNSRTNQPQH	-	TRBV15
ASGLTGNYEQY	-	TRBV6-5
ASSMGGRVKSPLH	-	TRBV7-3
ASSYKAGTGTYEQY	TRBD1	TRBV13
ASTRGSPNTEAF	-	TRBV6-6
ASSPPAVGVKEKLF	-	TRBV18
ASSSQGALGYT	TRBD1	TRBV12-3/TRBV12-4
ASTPSLGASEKLF	-	TRBV19
ASSQDAGGGNEQF	TRBD2	TRBV4-3
ASSTQGRDTQY	TRBD1	TRBV6-5